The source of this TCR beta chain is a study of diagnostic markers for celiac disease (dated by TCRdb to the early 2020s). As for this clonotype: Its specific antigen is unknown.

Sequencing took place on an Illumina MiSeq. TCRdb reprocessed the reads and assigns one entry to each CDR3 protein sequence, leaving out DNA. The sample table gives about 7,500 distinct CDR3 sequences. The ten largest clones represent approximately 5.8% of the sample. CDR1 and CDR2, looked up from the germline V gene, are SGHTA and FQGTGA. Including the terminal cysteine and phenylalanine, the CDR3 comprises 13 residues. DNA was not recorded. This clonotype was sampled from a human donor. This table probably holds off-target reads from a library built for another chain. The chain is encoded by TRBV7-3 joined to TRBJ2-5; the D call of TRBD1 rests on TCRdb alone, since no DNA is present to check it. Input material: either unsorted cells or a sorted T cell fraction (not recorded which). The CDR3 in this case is CASSLSGGETQYF.